One T cell receptor (beta chain) is described in this entry. CDR3 length: 16 residues. Trimming removed 0 bases from V and 0 bases from J; junction bases left unmatched: 1. CDR1 is SGDLS and CDR2 is YYNGEE in the germline V gene. Once extracted for a subset, genomic DNA was divided evenly among several immunoSEQ plates. Sequencing used immunoSEQ multiplex PCR; TCRdb keeps in-frame clones, though not all of them. The sample carries some 2,000,000 clones, 95% recorded once. The source of the sample is a study of shared clonotypes between healthy human individuals. Across the whole study: Contributing individuals were a couple of females and three males aged 18 to 49.

The receptor's source is a man aged 18 to 29 in good health. The sequenced sample consisted of naive CD4+ T cells sorted from blood. Documented subset: CD45RA+ positively selected. This chain joins TRBV9 and TRBJ2-2; 8 bases line up with TRBD2. In DNA form, the CDR3 reads TGTGCCAGCAGCGTAGGTAGCGGGACGAACACCGGGGAGCTGTTTTTT. Translation gives CASSVGSGTNTGELFF.